This T cell receptor beta chain emerged from a study of T cells expressing NK-cell markers. General study results and limits: Six of the donors carried dominant NKG2C+ clonotypes that took up 1.0-7.0% of their CD8+ T cells.

With respect to this clonotype: The antigen remains undetermined.

Production of TCR beta cDNA relied on 5'RACE template switching with UMIs. TCRdb reprocessed the 5' RACE reads and stores each CDR3 protein as one record, lacking DNA. The table gives about 260,000 distinct CDR3 sequences; the top ten clones make up 4% to 5% of it. The clonotype was recovered from a woman aged 18-69 years in good health. Sequencing was performed on blood T cells: a sorted CD56 or NKG2C T cell subset, CD4+ or CD8+ T cells, or bulk PBMC T cells (not recorded which).

The CDR3 here is CASSRGTAGGNEQFF. V gene TRBV4-1 combines with J gene TRBJ2-1; TCRdb calls TRBD2, which cannot be checked without DNA. The CDR3 sequence is 15 residues long. Germline CDR1 and CDR2: MGHRA and YSYEKL.